The TCR beta chain under discussion was sequenced for a study of regulatory T cells in long-lasting Graves disease. Findings of the study overall: Persistent Graves' patients had lower TCR diversity than newly diagnosed ones.

The TCR beta library used iRepertoire HTBI primers with Arm-PCR amplification of CDR3. TCRdb redid the calling of the multiplex PCR reads with MiXCR, one entry per CDR3 protein. In the table there are 300,000 to 400,000 distinct CDR3 sequences, roughly a sixth of which are singletons. This clonotype was counted ten times or more. As yet, its antigen is unknown. This CDR3 has 15 residues. V lost 0 bases, J lost 4 bases, and 4 bases stayed unmatched. The V gene's germline CDR1 is DFQATT and CDR2 SNEGSKA (reference sequence). Specified time point: newly diagnosed GD, antithyroid drugs for less than 3 months. Preparation of the TCR library used RNA extracted from PBMCs. These data also formed part of another study, on T cells in Graves' hyperthyroidism and ophthalmopathy.

The chain employs TRBV20-1 and TRBJ2-1, with 9 bases aligning to TRBD2. This clonotype was sampled from a man aged 35-49 years with Graves disease. Material: peripheral blood mononuclear cells (PBMCs), obtained at new diagnosis, from a patient treated with antithyroid drugs. CDR3 sequence (DNA): TGCAGTGCTAGAGATCCAGCGGGGGGTTACAATGAGCAGTTCTTC. Translating it yields CSARDPAGGYNEQFF.